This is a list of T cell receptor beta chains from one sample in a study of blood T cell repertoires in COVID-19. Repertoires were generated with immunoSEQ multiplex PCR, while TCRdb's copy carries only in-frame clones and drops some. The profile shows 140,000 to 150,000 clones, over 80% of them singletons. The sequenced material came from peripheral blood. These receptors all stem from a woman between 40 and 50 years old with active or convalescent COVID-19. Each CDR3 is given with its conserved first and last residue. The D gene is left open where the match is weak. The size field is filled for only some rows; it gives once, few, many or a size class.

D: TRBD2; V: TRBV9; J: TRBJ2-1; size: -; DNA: TGTGCCAGCAGCGCGACTAGCGGCCCCTACAATGAGCAGTTCTTC; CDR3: CASSATSGPYNEQFF
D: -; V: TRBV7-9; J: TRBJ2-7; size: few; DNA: TGTGCCAGCAGCCCGGTCGACTACGAGCAGTACTTC; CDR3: CASSPVDYEQYF
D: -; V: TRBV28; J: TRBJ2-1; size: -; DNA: TGTGCCAGCAGTTTATGGCCAGGGAATGAGCAGTTCTTC; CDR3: CASSLWPGNEQFF
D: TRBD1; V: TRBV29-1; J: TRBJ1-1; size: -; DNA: TGCAGCGTTGAAAAGGGGGCGCAAGGGACTGAAGCTTTCTTT; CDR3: CSVEKGAQGTEAFF
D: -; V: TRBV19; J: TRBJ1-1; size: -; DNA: TGTGCCAGTAGTATAGTCTCGAGGACAGACACTGAAGCTTTCTTT; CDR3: CASSIVSRTDTEAFF
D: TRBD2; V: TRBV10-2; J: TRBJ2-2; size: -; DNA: TGCGCCAGCAGTACCGGACTAGCGGGAGTCCCCGGGGAGCTGTTTTTT; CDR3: CASSTGLAGVPGELFF
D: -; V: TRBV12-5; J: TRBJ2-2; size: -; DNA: TGTGCTAGTGGTTCCGAAATAGGGAGAAGCGGGACCGGGGAGCTGTTTTTT; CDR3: CASGSEIGRSGTGELFF
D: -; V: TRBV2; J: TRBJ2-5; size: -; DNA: TGTGCCAGCCATGTCCAGGGAGAGACCCAGTACTTC; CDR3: CASHVQGETQYF
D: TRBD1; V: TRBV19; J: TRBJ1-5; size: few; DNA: TGTGCCAGTAGTATCATGGACAGGCTCAATCAGCCCCAGCATTTT; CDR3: CASSIMDRLNQPQHF
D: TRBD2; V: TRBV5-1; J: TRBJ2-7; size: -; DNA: TGCGCCAGCAGCTTGGTGTCGGGACTAGCATCCTACGAGCAGTACTTC; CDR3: CASSLVSGLASYEQYF
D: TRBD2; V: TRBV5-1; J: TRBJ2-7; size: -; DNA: TGCGCCAGCACCGCTCCCCCTAGCGGACGGCAGTACTTC; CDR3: CASTAPPSGRQYF
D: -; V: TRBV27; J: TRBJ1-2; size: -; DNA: TGTGCCAGCAGTTTATACCAGGGAACTATAGGTGGCTACACCTTC; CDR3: CASSLYQGTIGGYTF
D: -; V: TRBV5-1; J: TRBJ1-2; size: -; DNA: TGCGCCAGCAGCCCCGGGTCAGAGGCCTACTATGGCTACACCTTC; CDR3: CASSPGSEAYYGYTF
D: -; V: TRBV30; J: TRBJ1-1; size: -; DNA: TGTGCCTGGAGGAGGGTGAACACTGAAGCTTTCTTT; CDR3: CAWRRVNTEAFF
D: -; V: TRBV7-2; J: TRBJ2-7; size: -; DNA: TGTGCCAGCAGCTTAGCGCTGACGGGCGAGCAGTACTTC; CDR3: CASSLALTGEQYF
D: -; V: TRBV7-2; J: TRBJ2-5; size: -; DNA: TGTGCCAGCAGCTTACCGGCAGGGTCACAGGGAGAGACCCAGTACTTC; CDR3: CASSLPAGSQGETQYF
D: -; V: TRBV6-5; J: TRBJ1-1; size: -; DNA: TGTGCCAGCAGTTACTCGGGGGGGATCACTGAAGCTTTCTTT; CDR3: CASSYSGGITEAFF
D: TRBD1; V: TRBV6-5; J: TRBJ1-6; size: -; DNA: TGTGCCAGCATGAACAGGGGTAATTCACCCCTCCACTTT; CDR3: CASMNRGNSPLHF
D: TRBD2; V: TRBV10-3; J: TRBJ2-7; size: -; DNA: TGTGCCATCAGCCCCGGGACTAGCGGGATAAGCTTCTACGAGCAGTACTTC; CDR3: CAISPGTSGISFYEQYF
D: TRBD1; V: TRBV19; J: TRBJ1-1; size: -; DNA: TGTGCCAGTAGTATCGGGACAGCGTTTGAAGCTTTCTTT; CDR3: CASSIGTAFEAFF
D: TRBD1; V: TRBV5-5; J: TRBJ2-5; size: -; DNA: TGTGCCAGCAGCTTGGCCAAAGGGGGCAAAGGCCAAGAGACCCAGTACTTC; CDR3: CASSLAKGGKGQETQYF
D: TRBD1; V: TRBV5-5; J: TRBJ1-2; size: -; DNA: TGTGCCAGCAGCCCCGTGGAGGGACAGGGGACGAGGGGCTACACCTTC; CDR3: CASSPVEGQGTRGYTF
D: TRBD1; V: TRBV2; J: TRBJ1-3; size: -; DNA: TGTGCCAGCAGTCGGGACAGGGGTGGAAACACCATATATTTT; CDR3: CASSRDRGGNTIYF
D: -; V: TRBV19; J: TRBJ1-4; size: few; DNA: TGTGCCAGTAGCCGACAGCCCTCAACTAATGAAAAACTGTTTTTT; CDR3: CASSRQPSTNEKLFF
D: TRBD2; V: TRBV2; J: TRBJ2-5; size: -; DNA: TGTGCCAGCAGCGTCGGTGGACTAGCGGGGGCGGAGACCCAGTACTTC; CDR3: CASSVGGLAGAETQYF
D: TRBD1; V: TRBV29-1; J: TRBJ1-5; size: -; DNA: TGCAGCGTTGTAGTGGGGACAGTTGGTGGTCAGCCCCAGCATTTT; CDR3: CSVVVGTVGGQPQHF
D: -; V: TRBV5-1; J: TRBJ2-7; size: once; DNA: TGCGCCAGCAGCTCTGGACAGTTCGACGAGCAGTACTTC; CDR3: CASSSGQFDEQYF
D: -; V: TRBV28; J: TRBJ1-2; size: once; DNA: TGTGCCAGCACTCCCCCCCAGGGATGGGGCTACACCTTC; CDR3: CASTPPQGWGYTF
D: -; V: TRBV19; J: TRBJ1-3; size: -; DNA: TGTGCCAGTAGCCCCAGTGGTGGAAACACCATATATTTT; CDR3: CASSPSGGNTIYF
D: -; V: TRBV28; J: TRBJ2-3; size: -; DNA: TGTGCCAGCAGGACCGGAGGCCCCCCCCGCACAGATACGCAGTATTTT; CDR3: CASRTGGPPRTDTQYF
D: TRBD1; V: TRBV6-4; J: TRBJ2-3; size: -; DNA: TGTGCCAGCAGTGTGGGGGACAGGGCACGAAGAGATACGCAGTATTTT; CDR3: CASSVGDRARRDTQYF
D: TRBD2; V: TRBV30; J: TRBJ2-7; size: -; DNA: TGTGCCTGGAGCCAAGCGGGGGGCTACGAGCAGTACTTC; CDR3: CAWSQAGGYEQYF
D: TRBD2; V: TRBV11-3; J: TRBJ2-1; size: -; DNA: TGTGCCAGCAGCTCACAGACTAGCGGGGGTAACAATGAGCAGTTCTTC; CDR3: CASSSQTSGGNNEQFF
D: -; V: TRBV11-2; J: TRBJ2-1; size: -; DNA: TGTGCCAGCAGCTTAGGAGGGGGGGGATTGGGCAATGAGCAGTTCTTC; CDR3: CASSLGGGGLGNEQFF
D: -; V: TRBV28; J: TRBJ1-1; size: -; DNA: TGTGCCAGCAGTTTAACCGCGCTCCAGGGGAACACTGAAGCTTTCTTT; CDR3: CASSLTALQGNTEAFF
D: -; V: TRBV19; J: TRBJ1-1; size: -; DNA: TGTGCCAGTAGTTTCGGACTCATGAACACTGAAGCTTTCTTT; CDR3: CASSFGLMNTEAFF
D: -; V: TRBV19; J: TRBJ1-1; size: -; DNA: TGTGCCAGTAGGTCGAACCCCCAGGGATGGGCTGAAGCTTTCTTT; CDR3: CASRSNPQGWAEAFF
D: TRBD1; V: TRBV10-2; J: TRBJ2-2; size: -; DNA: TGCGCCAGCAGACCGGGACAGGGGAACACCGGGGAGCTGTTTTTT; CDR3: CASRPGQGNTGELFF
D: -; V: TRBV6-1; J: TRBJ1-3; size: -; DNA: TGTGCCAGCAGTGAAGGGGTCAGGGCGGTCGGAAACACCATATATTTT; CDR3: CASSEGVRAVGNTIYF
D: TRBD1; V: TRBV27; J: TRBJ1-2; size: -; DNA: TGTGCCAGCAGTTCCCTGACAGGGGCCGCTAACTATGGCTACACCTTC; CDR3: CASSSLTGAANYGYTF
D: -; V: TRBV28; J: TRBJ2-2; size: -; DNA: TGTGCCAGCAGTTGGCCAGGGGGGCGCGGCACCGGGGAGCTGTTTTTT; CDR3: CASSWPGGRGTGELFF
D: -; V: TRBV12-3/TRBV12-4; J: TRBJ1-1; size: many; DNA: TGTGCCAGCAGCCTACGGGAGCACACTGAAGCTTTCTTT; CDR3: CASSLREHTEAFF
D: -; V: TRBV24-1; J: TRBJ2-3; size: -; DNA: TGTGCCACCAGTTACGGGAGAGGTACAGATACGCAGTATTTT; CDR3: CATSYGRGTDTQYF
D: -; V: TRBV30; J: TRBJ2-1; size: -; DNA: TGTGCCTCGGCGGGTTACAATGAGCAGTTCTTC; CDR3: CASAGYNEQFF
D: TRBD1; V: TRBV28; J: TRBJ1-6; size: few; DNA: TGTGCCAGCAGTGAATACTCCGGGACAGCGAATTCACCCCTCCACTTT; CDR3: CASSEYSGTANSPLHF
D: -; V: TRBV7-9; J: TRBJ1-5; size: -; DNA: TGTGCCAGCAGCGACCCCCCAGCGGGCCTTAGCAATCAGCCCCAGCATTTT; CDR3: CASSDPPAGLSNQPQHF
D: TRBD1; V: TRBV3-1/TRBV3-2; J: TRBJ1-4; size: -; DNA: TGTGCCAGCAGCCCGGAACTCCCTAAACCGGGACAGATTAATGAAAAACTGTTTTTT; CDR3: CASSPELPKPGQINEKLFF
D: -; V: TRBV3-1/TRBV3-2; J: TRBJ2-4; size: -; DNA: TGTGCCAGCAGCCAAGATCTGGAGGGCTACAAAAACATTCAGTACTTC; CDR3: CASSQDLEGYKNIQYF
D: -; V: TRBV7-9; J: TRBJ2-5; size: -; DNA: TGTGCCAGCAGCTCCCTCATTCGGATGAGGGAGACCCAGTACTTC; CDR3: CASSSLIRMRETQYF
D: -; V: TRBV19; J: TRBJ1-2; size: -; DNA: TGTGCCAGTAGTATACGTGGCGGACTATCTAACTATGGCTACACCTTC; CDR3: CASSIRGGLSNYGYTF